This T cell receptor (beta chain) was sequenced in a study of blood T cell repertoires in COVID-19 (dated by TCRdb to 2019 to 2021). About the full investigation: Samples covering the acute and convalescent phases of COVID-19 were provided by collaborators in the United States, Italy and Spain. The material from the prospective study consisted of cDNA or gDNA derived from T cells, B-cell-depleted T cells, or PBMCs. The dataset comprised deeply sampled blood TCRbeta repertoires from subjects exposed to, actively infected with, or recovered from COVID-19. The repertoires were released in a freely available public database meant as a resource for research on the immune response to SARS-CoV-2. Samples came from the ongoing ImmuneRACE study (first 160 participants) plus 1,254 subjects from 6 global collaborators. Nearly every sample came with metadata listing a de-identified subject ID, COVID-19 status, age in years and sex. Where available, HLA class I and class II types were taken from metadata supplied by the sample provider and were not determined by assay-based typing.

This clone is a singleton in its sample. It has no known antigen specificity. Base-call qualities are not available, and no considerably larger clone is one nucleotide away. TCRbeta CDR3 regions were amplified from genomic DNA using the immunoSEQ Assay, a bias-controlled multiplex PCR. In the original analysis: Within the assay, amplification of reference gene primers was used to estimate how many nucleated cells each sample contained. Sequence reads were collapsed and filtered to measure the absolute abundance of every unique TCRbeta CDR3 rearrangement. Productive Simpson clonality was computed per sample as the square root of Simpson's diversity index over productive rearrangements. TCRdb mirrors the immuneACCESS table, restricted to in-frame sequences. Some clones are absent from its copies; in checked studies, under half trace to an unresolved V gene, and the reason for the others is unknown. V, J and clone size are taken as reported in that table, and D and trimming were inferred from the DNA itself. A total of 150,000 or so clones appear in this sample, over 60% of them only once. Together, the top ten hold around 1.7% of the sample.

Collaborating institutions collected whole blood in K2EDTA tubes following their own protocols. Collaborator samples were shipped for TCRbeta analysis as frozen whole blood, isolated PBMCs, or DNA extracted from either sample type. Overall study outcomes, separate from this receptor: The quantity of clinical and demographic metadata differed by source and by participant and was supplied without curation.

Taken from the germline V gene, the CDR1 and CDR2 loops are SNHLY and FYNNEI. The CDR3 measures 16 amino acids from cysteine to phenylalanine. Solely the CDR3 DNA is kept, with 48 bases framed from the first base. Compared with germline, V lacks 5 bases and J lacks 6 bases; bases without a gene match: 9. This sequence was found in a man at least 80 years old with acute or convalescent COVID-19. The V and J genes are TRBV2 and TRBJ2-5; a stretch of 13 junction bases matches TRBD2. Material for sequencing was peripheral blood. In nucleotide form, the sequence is TGTGCCAGCAGTCTCGGACTAGCGGGGGCAGAAAAGACCCAGTACTTC. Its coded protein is CASSLGLAGAEKTQYF.